This T cell receptor (beta chain) was identified during a study of identical twins. Unique molecular identifiers were present on cDNA, and template switching added a universal primer site. TCRdb processed the 5' RACE reads anew with MiXCR; each CDR3 protein has one entry. The repertoire holds roughly 150,000 distinct CDR3 sequences, with under 4.5% as singletons. This clonotype has at least ten counts. As yet, its antigen is unknown. CDR1 is SGHRS, CDR2 YFSETQ, per germline. Trimming removed 4 bases at V and 2 bases at J, with 9 bases between. The CDR3 runs to 14 residues. General observations from the study: Out-of-frame beta sequences exhibited a weaker degree of excess twin sharing. Researchers reported excess low generation probability among twin-shared out-of-frame alpha sequences.

Sequenced material: memory T cells sorted from blood. The receptor was isolated from a man aged 18 to 30 in good health. The chain employs TRBV5-1 and TRBJ2-2; D ambiguous. The CDR3 sequence is CASSNDGNTGELFF. The CDR3 DNA reads as TGCGCCAGCAGCAACGACGGTAACACCGGGGAGCTGTTTTTT.